The clone carrying this T cell receptor (beta chain) was detected once. Its antigen is not identified. Sequence at one end of the junction differs from germline and may be a read error. This sample is drawn from a study of cytomegalovirus exposure and HLA in healthy donors. Notes on the study in general: Rarity held for most TCR sequences, but there were some public TCRs that occurred in many donors. Accurate predictions that matched the HLA-A and HLA-B alleles of most subjects were reportedly made from TCR beta sequences. Within an earlier analysis, most TCR beta V segments proved productive either about 87% or about 30% of the time. A later analysis by the authors found several of the most significant clusters apparently linked to common viral pathogens.

The germline V gene has CDR1 SEHNR and CDR2 FQNEAQ (reference sequence). The CDR3 has 17 residues. It was with 60 Vbeta and 13 Jbeta primers that the PCR ran. Assay used: immunoSEQ multiplex PCR; TCRdb lists only in-frame clones, some missing. Altogether some 140,000 clones are present, approximately 73% being singletons, with the ten largest covering over 1%. This sequence originates from a middle-aged woman in good health and CMV-seronegative. Sample: PBMCs. The genes are TRBV7-9 and TRBJ1-1, with a weak D call TRBD1 (6 bases). The CDR3 nucleotides read TGTTCCAGCAGCTTAATGGCGGGGGCAGACAAGAACACTGAAGCTTTCTTT. This codes for CSSSLMAGADKNTEAFF.